This T cell receptor beta chain was observed in a study of OX40 agonist ivuxolimab in advanced cancers. Study at large: Every 2 weeks, patients got intravenous ivuxolimab at one of six dose levels (0.01-10 mg/kg). Findings and caveats of the study: Researchers report that CD8+ T cells had, on average, more expanded clones than CD4+. Low clonal expansion, among the lowest seen, marked partial responders at 0.1-3.0 mg/kg.

The method was immunoSEQ multiplex PCR; TCRdb's version includes in-frame clones alone and lacks a portion of them. The table shows 65,000 to 75,000 clones, with around nine tenths occurring only once. The germline V gene has CDR1 SGHDT and CDR2 YYEEEE. V was clipped by 0 bases and J by 5 bases; unmatched bases: 5. The CDR3 is 16 amino acids. A remark on this clone: The antigen remains unidentified.

With baseline, cycle 4 day 1, and cycle 7 day 1 as timepoints, blood was sampled. The receptor was derived from an adult with an advanced solid tumor such as melanoma, head and neck, liver or kidney cancer. The chain employs TRBV5-6 and TRBJ2-1, with 10 bases matching TRBD2. The sequenced sample was CD4+ or CD8+ T cells sorted from blood, obtained in a trial of the OX40 agonist ivuxolimab. The CDR3 sequence: CASSLARTSGHNEQFF. The CDR3 DNA reads TGTGCCAGCAGCTTGGCTAGGACTAGCGGTCACAATGAGCAGTTCTTC.